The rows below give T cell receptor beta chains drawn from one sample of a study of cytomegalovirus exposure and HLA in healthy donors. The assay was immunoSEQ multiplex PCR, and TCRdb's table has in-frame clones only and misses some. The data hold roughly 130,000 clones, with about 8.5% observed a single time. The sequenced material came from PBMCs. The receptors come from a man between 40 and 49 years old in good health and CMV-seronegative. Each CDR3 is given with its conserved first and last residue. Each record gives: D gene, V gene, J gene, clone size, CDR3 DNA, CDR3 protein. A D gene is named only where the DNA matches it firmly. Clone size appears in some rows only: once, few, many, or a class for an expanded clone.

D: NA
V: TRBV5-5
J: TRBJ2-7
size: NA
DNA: TGTGCCAGCCACCGGGACATCCTTAAGGACGAGCAGTACTTC
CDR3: CASHRDILKDEQYF

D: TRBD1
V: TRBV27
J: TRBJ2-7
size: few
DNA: TGTGCCACCACTTGGGACAGGGGCCACGAGCACTACTTC
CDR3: CATTWDRGHEHYF

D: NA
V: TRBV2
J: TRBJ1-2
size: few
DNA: TGTGCCAGCAGTGAAGGCAGCGTCTATGGCTACACCTTC
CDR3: CASSEGSVYGYTF

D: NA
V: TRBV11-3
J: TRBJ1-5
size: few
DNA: TGTGCCAGCAGTCTTTTCCCGGCAGCGCCCTTGAATCAGCCCCAGCATTTT
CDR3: CASSLFPAAPLNQPQHF

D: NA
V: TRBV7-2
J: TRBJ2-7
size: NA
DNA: TGTGCCAGCAGCCTTGGGATTATTACACAGGGCTACGAGCAGTACTTC
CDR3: CASSLGIITQGYEQYF

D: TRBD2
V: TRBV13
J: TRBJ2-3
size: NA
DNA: TGTGCCAGCAGCCCCGAGCGGGGCACCACAGATACGCAGTATTTT
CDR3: CASSPERGTTDTQYF

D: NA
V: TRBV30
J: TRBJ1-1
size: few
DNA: TGTGCCTGGAGTTCGCGTGCGAACACTGAAGCTTTCTTT
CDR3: CAWSSRANTEAFF

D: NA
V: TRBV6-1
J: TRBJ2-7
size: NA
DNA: TGTGCCAGCAGTGTGATAGCCTACGAGCAGTACTTC
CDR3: CASSVIAYEQYF

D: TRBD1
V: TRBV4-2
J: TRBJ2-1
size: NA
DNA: TGTGCCAGCAGCCAGACCACAGGGGGAAATGAGCAGTTCTTC
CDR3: CASSQTTGGNEQFF

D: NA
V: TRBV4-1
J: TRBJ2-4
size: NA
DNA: TGCGCCAGCAGCCATCCGGGACTAGCCAAAAACATTCAGTACTTC
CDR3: CASSHPGLAKNIQYF

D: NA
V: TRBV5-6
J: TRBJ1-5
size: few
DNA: TGTGCCAGCAGTTTCGGGACAAATAGCAATCAGCCCCAGCATTTT
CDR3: CASSFGTNSNQPQHF

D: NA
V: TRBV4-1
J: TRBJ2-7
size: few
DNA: TGCGCCAGCAGCCAAGAAGGGGTCAGCGTGGCCTCGAAAGGCTACGAGCAGTACTTC
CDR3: CASSQEGVSVASKGYEQYF

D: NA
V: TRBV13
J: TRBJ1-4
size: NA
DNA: TGTGCCAGCAGCTTCCGGGAGCCCCTCGGAGGGGAAGAAAAACTGTTTTTT
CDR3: CASSFREPLGGEEKLFF

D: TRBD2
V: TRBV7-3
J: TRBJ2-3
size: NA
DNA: TGTGCCAGCAGCTTAGGGGGGGAAACAGATACGCAGTATTTT
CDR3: CASSLGGETDTQYF

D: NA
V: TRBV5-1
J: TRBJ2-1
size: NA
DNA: TGCGCCAGCAGCACGAGTGGGCCCTCCTACAATGAGCAGTTCTTC
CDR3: CASSTSGPSYNEQFF

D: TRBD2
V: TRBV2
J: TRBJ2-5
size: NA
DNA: TGTGCCAGCATGGCTAGCGGGGAAGAGACCCAGTACTTC
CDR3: CASMASGEETQYF

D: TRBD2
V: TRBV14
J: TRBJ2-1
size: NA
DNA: TGTGCCAGCAGCCGGGGTAGCGGGAGAATTTACAATGAGCAGTTCTTC
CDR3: CASSRGSGRIYNEQFF

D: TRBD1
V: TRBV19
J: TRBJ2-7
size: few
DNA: TGTGCCAGTAGTATGGGACAGGGGCCACCCTACGAGCAGTACTTC
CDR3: CASSMGQGPPYEQYF

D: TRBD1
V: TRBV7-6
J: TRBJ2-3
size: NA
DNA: TGTGCCAGCAGCTTAGGGGGACAGGGGACAGATACGCAGTATTTT
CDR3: CASSLGGQGTDTQYF

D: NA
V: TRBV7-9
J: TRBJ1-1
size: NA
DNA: TGTGCCAGCAGCTTAGGGGGCGGGGTCAAAGAGACTTACACTGAAGCTTTCTTT
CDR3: CASSLGGGVKETYTEAFF

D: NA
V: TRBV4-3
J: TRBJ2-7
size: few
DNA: TGCGCCAGCAGCCAATCGACAGCTACGAAGCAGTACTTC
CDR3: CASSQSTATKQYF

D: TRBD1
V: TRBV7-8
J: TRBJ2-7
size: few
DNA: TGTGCCAGCAGCTCCTACCGGGACAGAGCCTACGAGCAGTACTTC
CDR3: CASSSYRDRAYEQYF

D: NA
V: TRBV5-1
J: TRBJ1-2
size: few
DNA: TGCGCCAACAGCATAACAGTTAACTATGGCTACACCTTC
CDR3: CANSITVNYGYTF

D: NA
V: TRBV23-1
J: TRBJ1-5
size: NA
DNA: TGCGCCAGCAGGCCTCAGGGCTATCAGCCCCAGCATTTT
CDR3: CASRPQGYQPQHF

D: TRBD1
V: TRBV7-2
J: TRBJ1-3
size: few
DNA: TGTGCCAGCAGCTTAGAAAGCTGGGACAGTAGGGACACCATATATTTT
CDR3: CASSLESWDSRDTIYF

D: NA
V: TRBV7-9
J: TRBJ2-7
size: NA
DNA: TGTGCCAGCAGCCCCGACAAGTACGAGCAGTACTTC
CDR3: CASSPDKYEQYF

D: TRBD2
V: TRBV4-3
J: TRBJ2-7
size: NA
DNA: TGCGCCAGCAGCACTAGCGGGGAGCCGGGCTACGAGCAGTACTTC
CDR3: CASSTSGEPGYEQYF

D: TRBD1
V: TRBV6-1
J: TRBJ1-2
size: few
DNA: TGTGCCAGCAGTAATGACAGGGCGGGTACTGTTCACTTC
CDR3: CASSNDRAGTVHF

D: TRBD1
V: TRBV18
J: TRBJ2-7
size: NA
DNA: TGTGCCAGCTCACCGAGAGACAGGGGGACGTACGAGCAGTACTTC
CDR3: CASSPRDRGTYEQYF

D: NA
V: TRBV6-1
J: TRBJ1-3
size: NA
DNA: TGTGCCAGCAGCTTAGATTGGAGCTCTGGAAACACCATATATTTT
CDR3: CASSLDWSSGNTIYF

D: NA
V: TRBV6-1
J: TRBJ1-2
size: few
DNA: TGTGCCAGCAGTGAAGGGACATCCGAAGGCTACACCTTC
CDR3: CASSEGTSEGYTF

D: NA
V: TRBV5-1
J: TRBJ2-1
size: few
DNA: TGCGCCAGCAGTTTATCTAGCAGCACCTACAATGAGCAGTTCTTC
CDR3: CASSLSSSTYNEQFF

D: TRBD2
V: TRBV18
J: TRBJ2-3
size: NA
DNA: TGTGCCAGCTCACCTCTACTAGCGGGGGATACGCAGTATTTT
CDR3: CASSPLLAGDTQYF

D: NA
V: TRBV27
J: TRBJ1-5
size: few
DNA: TGTGCCAGCAGTCCCCTCGACAGTCAGCTTCAGCCCCAGCATTTT
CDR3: CASSPLDSQLQPQHF

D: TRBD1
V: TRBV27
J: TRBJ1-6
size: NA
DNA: TGTGCCAGCAGTGGACAGGGTCTGGTTAATTCACCCCTCCACTTT
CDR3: CASSGQGLVNSPLHF

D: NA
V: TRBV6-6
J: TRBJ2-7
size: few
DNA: TGTGCCAGTAAGGGACTCTCCTACGAGCAGTACTTC
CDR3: CASKGLSYEQYF

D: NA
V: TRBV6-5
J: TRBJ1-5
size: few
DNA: TGTGCCAGCAAGAGGTCAGTTAGCAATCGGCCCCAGCATTTT
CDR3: CASKRSVSNRPQHF

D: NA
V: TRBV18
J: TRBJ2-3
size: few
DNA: TGTGCCAGCTCACCCACCGGGATCACAGATACGCAGTATTTT
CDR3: CASSPTGITDTQYF

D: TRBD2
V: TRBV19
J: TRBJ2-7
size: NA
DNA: TGTGCCAGTAGTCAGGGGACTAGCGGGGGCACCTACGAGCAGTACTTC
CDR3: CASSQGTSGGTYEQYF

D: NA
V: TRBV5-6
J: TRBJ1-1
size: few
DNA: TGTGCCAGCAGCTTGGCTTCAGGGGAGAACACTGAAGCTTTCTTT
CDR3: CASSLASGENTEAFF

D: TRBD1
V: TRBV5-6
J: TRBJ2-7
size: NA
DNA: TGTGCCAGCAGCTTTCGACAGGGGACCTACGAGCAGTACTTC
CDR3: CASSFRQGTYEQYF

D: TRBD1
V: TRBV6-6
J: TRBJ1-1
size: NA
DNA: TGTGCCAGCAGGCCAACAGGGGAAAGCACTGAAGCTTTCTTT
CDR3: CASRPTGESTEAFF

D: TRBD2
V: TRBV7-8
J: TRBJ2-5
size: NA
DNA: TGTGCCAGCAGCTTAGCCATAGCGGGGGGGAAAGAGACCCAGTACTTC
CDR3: CASSLAIAGGKETQYF

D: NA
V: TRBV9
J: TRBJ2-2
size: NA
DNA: TGTGCCAGCAGCGCCGGGCCGGAGGCCGGGGAGCTGTTTTTT
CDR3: CASSAGPEAGELFF

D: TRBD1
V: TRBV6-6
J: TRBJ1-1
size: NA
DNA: TGTGCCAGCAGTTACCAGGGGGGTTACACTGAAGCTTTCTTT
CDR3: CASSYQGGYTEAFF

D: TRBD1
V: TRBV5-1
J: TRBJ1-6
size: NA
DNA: TGCGCCAGCAGCTTGGAGGCGACAGGGAGCAATTCACCCCTCCACTTT
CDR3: CASSLEATGSNSPLHF

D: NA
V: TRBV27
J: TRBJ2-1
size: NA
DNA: TGTGCCACCCAAGGAGGTGGGATAAATGAGCAGTTCTTC
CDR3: CATQGGGINEQFF

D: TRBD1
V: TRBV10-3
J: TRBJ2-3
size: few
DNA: TGTGCCATCACCCCGACAGGGAACACAGATACGCAGTATTTT
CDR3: CAITPTGNTDTQYF

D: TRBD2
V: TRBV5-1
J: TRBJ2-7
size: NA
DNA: TGCGCCAGCAGCTTTGGGAGGGGTCCCTACGAGCAGTACTTC
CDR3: CASSFGRGPYEQYF

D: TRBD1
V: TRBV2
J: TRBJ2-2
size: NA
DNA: TGTGCCAGCAGTAGGGACAGCAGGACCGGGGAGCTGTTTTTT
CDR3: CASSRDSRTGELFF